This is a list of T cell receptor beta chains from one sample in a study of T cell repertoires in cytomegalovirus infection. Using its own MiXCR run on the reads, TCRdb lists one record per CDR3 protein. The table has some 220,000 distinct CDR3 sequences, 6.5% seen once. Source material: PBMCs. The receptors were gathered from a human donor in good health (CMV status not recorded). Some clones in this sample may be carry-over from other donors' samples. Both conserved end residues are part of each CDR3. A D gene is named only where the DNA matches it firmly. Clone size is shown for a subset of rows, as once, few, many or a class of expanded clone.

TRBJ2-7 | TRBV29-1 | - | TRBD1 | TGCAGCGTCGCCCAGGGACAGGGGTTAAGAGACGAGCAGTACTTC | CSVAQGQGLRDEQYF
TRBJ2-3 | TRBV7-2 | many | - | TGTGCCAGCAGCTTAGGGGGGACCACAGATACGCAGTATTTT | CASSLGGTTDTQYF
TRBJ1-3 | TRBV29-1 | - | - | TGCAGCGTTAACCAACAGGGTTCCTCTGGAAACACCATATATTTT | CSVNQQGSSGNTIYF
TRBJ2-5 | TRBV5-1 | many | - | TGCGCCAGCAGCTTGTCCGCTGCGGGGATCCAAGAGACCCAGTACTTC | CASSLSAAGIQETQYF
TRBJ2-6 | TRBV7-8 | many | - | TGTGCCAGCAGCTTGGGGCTCTCTGGGGCCAACGTCCTGACTTTC | CASSLGLSGANVLTF
TRBJ2-5 | TRBV20-1 | - | TRBD2 | TGCAGTGCTCCCCGGACTAGCGGGGCTGGGGAGACCCAGTACTTC | CSAPRTSGAGETQYF
TRBJ2-5 | TRBV2 | many | - | TGTGCCAGCACTCTGAGGGGGGCGAGAGAGACCCAGTACTTC | CASTLRGARETQYF
TRBJ2-5 | TRBV7-9 | - | - | TGTGCCAGCAGCCGGGGGACGGCGGAGGGCCAGTACTTC | CASSRGTAEGQYF
TRBJ1-6 | TRBV6-6 | many | - | TGTGCCAGCACCCCATACCGATGGGATAATTCACCCCTCCACTTT | CASTPYRWDNSPLHF
TRBJ1-2 | TRBV6-2/TRBV6-3 | many | - | TGTGCCAGCAGTTACTCTACGCAGGGAAAGAACTATGGCTACACCTTC | CASSYSTQGKNYGYTF
TRBJ2-7 | TRBV7-9 | many | TRBD2 | TGTGCCAGCAGCCTTCACGGACTAGCGGGGCCCAGGGAGCAGTACTTC | CASSLHGLAGPREQYF
TRBJ1-5 | TRBV7-2 | many | - | TGTGCCAGCAGCTCAACAGGGAAGAGCAATCAGCCCCAGCATTTT | CASSSTGKSNQPQHF
TRBJ2-4 | TRBV12-5 | many | - | TGTGCTAGTGAGACGGTAGCCAAAAACATTCAGTACTTC | CASETVAKNIQYF
TRBJ2-7 | TRBV20-1 | - | TRBD1 | TGCAGTGCTAGAGATCCTCAGGGGGCATACGAGCAGTACTTC | CSARDPQGAYEQYF
TRBJ1-1 | TRBV9 | many | - | TGTGCCAGCAGCGTAGTGGGGGACACCACTAACTCGGACACTGAAGCTTTCTTT | CASSVVGDTTNSDTEAFF
TRBJ1-1 | TRBV7-2 | many | - | TGTGCCAGCAGCTTAGCGGAGGTCTTGGTCACTGAAGCTTTCTTT | CASSLAEVLVTEAFF
TRBJ2-1 | TRBV9 | - | - | TGTGCCAGCAGCCGTCGGAATGAGCAGTTCTTC | CASSRRNEQFF
TRBJ2-5 | TRBV24-1 | many | - | TGTGCCACCAGTGACCGGGGCCGGGAGACCCAGTACTTC | CATSDRGRETQYF
TRBJ1-4 | TRBV28 | - | - | TGTGCCAGCAGTTTAGAGGGGATTGGGGAAAAACTGTTTTTT | CASSLEGIGEKLFF
TRBJ2-3 | TRBV28 | many | - | TGTGCCAGCAGGGGAATTACAGATACGCAGTATTTT | CASRGITDTQYF
TRBJ2-7 | TRBV29-1 | many | TRBD2 | TGCAGCGTCCCCATTCAGGCGGGGGGGGGCTCCTACGAGCAGTACTTC | CSVPIQAGGGSYEQYF
TRBJ2-2 | TRBV6-5 | many | - | TGTGCCAGCAATCCTCGCGTTACACAGAACACCGGGGAGCTGTTTTTT | CASNPRVTQNTGELFF
TRBJ2-1 | TRBV7-2 | many | - | TGTGCCAGCAGCTTAGGAGGTAGCGACTACTCGTCCAACTACAATGAGCAGTTCTTC | CASSLGGSDYSSNYNEQFF
TRBJ1-1 | TRBV5-6 | many | - | TGTGCCAGCAGCTTGGAGGGGAGCTCTGAAGCTTTCTTT | CASSLEGSSEAFF
TRBJ1-1 | TRBV20-1 | few | - | TGCAGTGCCCTGGCGGCGGGGCCGGGCACTGAAGCTTTCTTT | CSALAAGPGTEAFF
TRBJ1-4 | TRBV12-3/TRBV12-4 | many | - | TGTGCCAGCAAGAGGGACTGGGCTAATGAAAAACTGTTTTTT | CASKRDWANEKLFF
TRBJ2-5 | TRBV10-3 | many | TRBD2 | TGTGCCATCAGTGGAGAGGCTAGCGGGGGGAAAGAGACCCAGTACTTC | CAISGEASGGKETQYF
TRBJ1-1 | TRBV7-2 | many | - | TGTGCCAGCAGCTCCCGGGACTGGGACACTGAAGCTTTCTTT | CASSSRDWDTEAFF
TRBJ1-1 | TRBV2 | many | - | TGTGCCAGCAGTCGCGGGGGAGTTTACACTGAAGCTTTCTTT | CASSRGGVYTEAFF
TRBJ2-3 | TRBV20-1 | few | - | TGCAGTGCTAGAGTAGCGATCACAGATACGCAGTATTTT | CSARVAITDTQYF
TRBJ2-6 | TRBV7-6 | many | - | TGTGCCAGCAGTCCTAGTGTCATAACTGGGGCCAACGTCCTGACTTTC | CASSPSVITGANVLTF
TRBJ1-4 | TRBV28 | - | - | TGTGCCAGCCAAGTGGGGGGCAATAATGAAAAACTGTTTTTT | CASQVGGNNEKLFF
TRBJ1-1 | TRBV7-9 | many | - | TGTGCCAGCGGACCGGGACATTCGAACACTGAAGCTTTCTTT | CASGPGHSNTEAFF
TRBJ1-3 | TRBV6-6 | many | - | TGTGCCAGCAGTCGGACTGGGGGAAACACCATATATTTT | CASSRTGGNTIYF
TRBJ1-1 | TRBV19 | many | - | TGTGCCAGTAGTACAGGCCGGGGGAACACTGAAGCTTTCTTT | CASSTGRGNTEAFF
TRBJ2-3 | TRBV7-3 | many | - | TGTGCCAGCAGCTTCGGAGCCCCGGGAGATACGCAGTATTTT | CASSFGAPGDTQYF
TRBJ2-5 | TRBV29-1 | many | - | TGCAGCGTGACACTTGGGATGGAGACCCAGTACTTC | CSVTLGMETQYF
TRBJ2-3 | TRBV5-1 | - | TRBD2 | TGCGCCAGCAGCCTCGGAAGCGGGGGGGGCACAGATACGCAGTATTTT | CASSLGSGGGTDTQYF
TRBJ2-1 | TRBV7-2 | many | - | TGTGCCAGCAGCCCCCCGGGAGCCTATGAGCAGTTCTTC | CASSPPGAYEQFF
TRBJ2-7 | TRBV20-1 | many | - | TGCAGTGCTAGAGCCCCGTCAGGGACCTACGAGCAGTACTTC | CSARAPSGTYEQYF
TRBJ1-2 | TRBV9 | many | - | TGTGCCAGCGGAGGGCGGAACTATGGCTACACCTTC | CASGGRNYGYTF
TRBJ1-2 | TRBV28 | many | TRBD1 | TGTGCCAGCAGTCCCCCCAGAGTGGACAGGGTTCGACGCGGCTACACCTTC | CASSPPRVDRVRRGYTF
TRBJ2-7 | TRBV6-2/TRBV6-3 | many | - | TGTGCCAGCAGTTACTCGGCGTCGTCTAGCTGGAGTTTGGAGCAGTACTTC | CASSYSASSSWSLEQYF
TRBJ1-1 | TRBV20-1 | many | - | TGCAGTGCCGCCGAGGGTAGCACTGAAGCTTTCTTT | CSAAEGSTEAFF
TRBJ1-5 | TRBV2 | few | TRBD1 | TGTGCCAGCAGATCGGACAGGGGCAATCAGCCCCAGCATTTT | CASRSDRGNQPQHF
TRBJ2-1 | TRBV2 | - | - | TGTGCCAGCAGTGCAGTCGGGGTGAATGAGCAGTTCTTC | CASSAVGVNEQFF
TRBJ1-1 | TRBV29-1 | many | - | TGCAGCAGCTCAACCGGGCAAAACACTGAAGCTTTCTTT | CSSSTGQNTEAFF
TRBJ1-5 | TRBV20-1 | many | TRBD1 | TGCAGTGCTAGGGCAAGGACAGGCCATCAGCCCCAGCATTTT | CSARARTGHQPQHF
TRBJ2-7 | TRBV7-2 | many | - | TGTGCCAGCACCCAGCCTGGGACCAACTACGAGCAGTACTTC | CASTQPGTNYEQYF
TRBJ2-2 | TRBV7-3 | many | - | TGTGCCAGCAGCTCTAGGAGCGGCCGGGAGCTGTTTTTT | CASSSRSGRELFF
TRBJ2-2 | TRBV29-1 | - | TRBD2 | TGCAGCGTTGCTAGCGGGGGGTCCACCGGGGAGCTGTTTTTT | CSVASGGSTGELFF
TRBJ1-5 | TRBV4-1 | many | - | TGCGCCAGCAGCCAAGAACCCCCAAAGAGGCAGCCCCAGCATTTT | CASSQEPPKRQPQHF
TRBJ1-1 | TRBV4-2 | many | - | TGTGCCAGCAGCCATAGGGCCGTTAACACTGAAGCTTTCTTT | CASSHRAVNTEAFF
TRBJ1-1 | TRBV4-2 | once | - | TGTGCCAGCAGCCACCTGGGCATCTTCTTT | CASSHLGIFF